The 22 T cell receptor beta chains below all came from one sample that was sequenced in a study of cytomegalovirus exposure and HLA in healthy donors. Use of 60 Vbeta and 13 Jbeta primers characterized the PCR. Measured with immunoSEQ multiplex PCR; TCRdb has only the in-frame clones, and not every one. The listing records some 130,000 clones. The sample comprised PBMCs. These TCRs come from a man younger than 35 in good health and CMV-seronegative.

The J gene is TRBJ1-2, the V gene TRBV7-2; D is unclear. The CDR3 spans 13 residues. Germline V gene lookup returns CDR1 SGHTA and CDR2 FQGNSA. Deletions cut 3 bases from V and 4 bases from J, with 9 bases between. In DNA form, the CDR3 reads TGTGCCAGCAGCTTTAACGGGGTCTATGGCTACACCTTC. Its protein product is CASSFNGVYGYTF.

This CDR3 is CASSLVVRDGANVLTF. Here the CDR3 DNA reads TGCGCCAGCAGCTTGGTTGTCAGGGATGGGGCCAACGTCCTGACTTTC. The J gene is TRBJ2-6, the V gene TRBV5-1; maybe TRBD1 (5 bases). Trimming removed 0 bases at V and 3 bases at J, with 10 bases between. This CDR3 has 16 residues. Germline CDR1 reads SGHRS; CDR2 reads YFSETQ.

The gene calls are TRBV4-1 and TRBJ1-5; possibly TRBD1 for D (6 bases). Germline CDR1 MGHRA, CDR2 YSYEKL. The CDR3 contains 15 residues. Trimming took 3 bases from V and 6 from J, leaving 15 bases between them. As DNA, the CDR3 is TGCGCCAGCAGCCACGAAACAGGGAGAGCTCAGCCCCAGCATTTT. Translation gives CASSHETGRAQPQHF.

The chain uses TRBV9 and TRBJ2-5; the match to TRBD2 covers 11 bases. V lost 4 bases to trimming and J lost 2 bases; unmatched junction nucleotides: 7. This CDR3 spans 16 amino acids. CDR1 is SGDLS and CDR2 is YYNGEE in the germline V gene. The CDR3 nucleotides read TGTGCCAGCAGCCAGGGACTAGCGGTGCCTCAAGAGACCCAGTACTTC. Encoded protein: CASSQGLAVPQETQYF. Combining the CDR3 with reference TRBV9 and TRBJ2-5 gives the whole variable domain DSGVTQTPKHLITATGQRVTLRCSPRSGDLSVYWYQQSLDQGLQFLIQYYNGEERAKGNILERFSAQQFPDLHSELNLSSLELGDSALYFCASSQGLAVPQETQYFGPGTRLLVL.

This chain connects TRBV6-1 to TRBJ2-5; TRBD2 might be the D (5 bases). The DNA end favors TRBJ2-7, so the J call may be wrong. The CDR3 contains 16 residues. In germline, CDR1 is MNHNS, CDR2 SASEGT. Written as DNA, the CDR3 is TGTGCCAGCAGTGAAGGTTACAGACTGAGGGCCTACGAGCAGTACTTC. Encoded protein: CASSEGYRLRAYEQYF.

This CDR3 is CASSVTGGNTEAFF. DNA of the CDR3: TGTGCCAGCAGCGTGACAGGGGGTAACACTGAAGCTTTCTTT. The chain carries TRBV9 and TRBJ1-1, with TRBD1 matching over 9 bases. The CDR3 runs to 14 residues. Trimming cost V 2 bases and J 2 bases; bases outside gene matches: 1. CDR1 and CDR2 (germline): SGDLS, YYNGEE. Full variable domain (outside the CDR3, taken from reference TRBV9 and TRBJ1-1): DSGVTQTPKHLITATGQRVTLRCSPRSGDLSVYWYQQSLDQGLQFLIQYYNGEERAKGNILERFSAQQFPDLHSELNLSSLELGDSALYFCASSVTGGNTEAFFGQGTRLTVV.

J is TRBJ1-5 and V is TRBV19; 10 bases match TRBD1. This CDR3 is built from 15 residues. J lost 7 bases, V lost 9 bases, and 12 bases had no gene match. Germline V gene lookup returns CDR1 LNHDA and CDR2 SQIVND (reference sequence). Written as DNA, the CDR3 is TGTGCCAGGTTATTAGACAGGGGGCTTCGGCAGCCCCAGCATTTT. Residues: CARLLDRGLRQPQHF.

V and J are TRBV7-2 and TRBJ1-1, with D uncertain. The CDR3 is 14 residues long. V dropped 4 bases and J dropped 0 bases, with 9 bases sitting between them. Looked up from germline, CDR1 is SGHTA and CDR2 is FQGNSA. The CDR3 loop is CASSYVGLNTEAFF. CDR3 nucleotides: TGTGCCAGCAGCTACGTCGGGTTGAACACTGAAGCTTTCTTT. Full variable domain (outside the CDR3, taken from reference TRBV7-2 and TRBJ1-1): GAGVSQSPSNKVTEKGKDVELRCDPISGHTALYWYRQSLGQGLEFLIYFQGNSAPDKSGLPSDRFSAERTGGSVSTLTIQRTQQEDSAVYLCASSYVGLNTEAFFGQGTRLTVV.

CDR3 in DNA: TGTGCCAGCCGGGCCAGGGTCAATCAGCCCCAGCATTTT. Residues: CASRARVNQPQHF. The chain joins TRBV27 to TRBJ1-5; a possible D gene is TRBD1 (5 bases). The CDR3 has 13 residues. Germline CDR1 and CDR2: MNHEY and SMNVEV (reference sequence). Trimming removed 8 bases from V and 3 bases from J, with 11 bases in between.

This chain uses TRBV29-1 with TRBJ2-1; 10 bases agree with TRBD2. This CDR3 is 15 amino acids long. The V gene's germline CDR1 is SQVTM and CDR2 ANQGSEA. V was clipped by 5 bases and J by 7 bases; unmatched bases: 11. Here the CDR3 DNA reads TGCAGCGTTTCCTATAGCGGGAGGCTAAGGAATGAGCAGTTCTTC. The encoded protein is CSVSYSGRLRNEQFF.

This chain connects TRBV14 to TRBJ2-2; TRBD2 is a possible D gene (6 bases). The CDR3 loop spans 15 amino acids. Germline CDR1 is SGHDN and CDR2 is FVKESK. V lost 3 bases, J lost 5 bases, and 13 bases lay in between. The CDR3 DNA is TGTGCCAGCAGCCACCCGGACTATGAGACCGGGGAGCTGTTTTTT. This gives the protein CASSHPDYETGELFF. The variable domain in full, with the rest retrieved from reference TRBV14 and TRBJ2-2, is EAGVTQFPSHSVIEKGQTVTLRCDPISGHDNLYWYRRVMGKEIKFLLHFVKESKQDESGMPNNRFLAERTGGTYSTLKVQPAELEDSGVYFCASSHPDYETGELFFGEGSRLTVL.

The gene calls are TRBV28 and TRBJ2-3, with D possibly TRBD2 on 5 matching bases. The CDR3 is made up of 15 amino acids. Trimming took 5 bases from V and 3 from J, leaving 15 bases between them. CDR1 is MDHEN and CDR2 is SYDVKM in the germline V gene. CDR3 sequence reads: CASSPSAGMTDTQYF. In nucleotides, the CDR3 is TGTGCCAGCAGTCCCAGTGCGGGTATGACAGATACGCAGTATTTT.

The chain has TRBV19 and TRBJ1-4; 8 bases align to TRBD1. CDR1 is LNHDA and CDR2 is SQIVND in the germline V gene (reference sequence). With V trimmed by 4 bases and J by 8 bases, 9 bases remained unmatched. This CDR3 is built from 15 residues. The CDR3: CASSTLRDRREKLFF. The DNA of the CDR3 is TGTGCCAGTAGTACACTCCGGGACAGGAGAGAAAAACTGTTTTTT.

Details on this clone: Other DNA sequences in the same sample also yield this CDR3. J is TRBJ1-1 and V is TRBV4-3, with 10 bases aligning to TRBD1. The CDR3 is made up of 13 amino acids. Trimming removed 4 bases from V and 6 bases from J; junction bases left unmatched: 2. CDR1 and CDR2 from the germline V gene are LGHNA and YSLEER. CDR3 loop: CASSRGQGAEAFF. DNA of the CDR3: TGCGCCAGCAGCCGTGGACAGGGGGCTGAAGCTTTCTTT.

About this clone itself: Different DNA sequences within this sample yield the same CDR3. The rearrangement links TRBV19 to TRBJ2-5; TRBD1 might be the D (6 bases). Germline CDR1 and CDR2: LNHDA and SQIVND (reference sequence). There are 12 residues in the CDR3. V was shortened by 3 bases and J by 5 bases, with 7 bases between the two germline ends. CDR3 loop: CASSIQGETQYF. In DNA, the CDR3 is TGTGCCAGTAGTATTCAGGGGGAGACCCAGTACTTC.

V gene TRBV28 combines with J gene TRBJ2-4; tentatively, D is TRBD1 (5 bases). The CDR3 has 14 amino acids. The germline gives CDR1 MDHEN, CDR2 SYDVKM. V lost 5 bases and J lost 1, with 9 bases in between. DNA for the CDR3: TGTGCCAGCAGTACCCCAGGGGCCAAAAACATTCAGTACTTC. As protein: CASSTPGAKNIQYF.

For the CDR3, the DNA is TGCGCCAGCAGCCAACGGTGGACAGGGGAAGTGTCACCCCTCCACTTT. It encodes CASSQRWTGEVSPLHF. The chain recombines TRBV4-3 with TRBJ1-6; 9 positions agree with TRBD1. The CDR3 consists of 16 residues. J lost 10 bases, V lost 2 bases, and 9 bases had no gene match. CDR1 is LGHNA, CDR2 YSLEER, per germline.

The chain couples TRBV11-1 to TRBJ2-3, with D possibly matching TRBD1 (5 bases). V was clipped by 2 bases and J by 1 base, with 13 bases between them. The CDR3 spans 16 residues. Germline values: CDR1 SGHAT, CDR2 FQDESV (reference sequence). CDR3 residues: CASSLFRGGRTDTQYF. For the CDR3, the DNA is TGTGCCAGCAGCTTATTTAGGGGCGGCCGCACAGATACGCAGTATTTT.

The V call is TRBV7-3, the J call TRBJ1-1, with D perhaps matching TRBD1 (6 bases). The CDR3 runs 14 residues. V was pared by 3 bases and J by 0 bases, with 8 bases between. From germline, CDR1 is SGHTA and CDR2 FQGTGA. The CDR3 DNA reads TGTGCCAGCAGCTTCAGGGGTCTGAACACTGAAGCTTTCTTT. This translates into CASSFRGLNTEAFF.

The rearrangement uses TRBV7-2 and TRBJ1-2; 9 bases are a match to TRBD1. The junction had 3 bases not matched to a gene; V was cut back by 4 bases and J by 3 bases. CDR1 and CDR2 from the germline V gene are SGHTA and FQGNSA. CDR3 length: 14 residues. The CDR3 region is CASSWTGDDYGYTF. DNA for the CDR3: TGTGCCAGCAGCTGGACAGGGGATGACTATGGCTACACCTTC.

The chain employs TRBV29-1 and TRBJ1-1; 9 bases are shared with TRBD1. J was trimmed by 0 bases and V by 7 bases; bases with no gene match: 12. Germline lookup yields CDR1 SQVTM and CDR2 ANQGSEA. The CDR3 length is 16 residues. The CDR3 DNA reads TGCAGCGCACCGGGACAGGGAGGACCGATGAACACTGAAGCTTTCTTT. It is translated as CSAPGQGGPMNTEAFF.

The J gene is TRBJ1-2, the V gene TRBV27; perhaps TRBD1 as D (5 bases). Germline V gene data show CDR1 as MNHEY and CDR2 as SMNVEV (reference sequence). Trimming shortened V by 3 bases and J by 4 bases, and 18 bases separated the two germline ends. This CDR3 comprises 16 residues. The DNA for the CDR3 is TGTGCCAGCAGTTTGTCAGTTCGGGGGGTTATCTATGGCTACACCTTC. Residues: CASSLSVRGVIYGYTF.